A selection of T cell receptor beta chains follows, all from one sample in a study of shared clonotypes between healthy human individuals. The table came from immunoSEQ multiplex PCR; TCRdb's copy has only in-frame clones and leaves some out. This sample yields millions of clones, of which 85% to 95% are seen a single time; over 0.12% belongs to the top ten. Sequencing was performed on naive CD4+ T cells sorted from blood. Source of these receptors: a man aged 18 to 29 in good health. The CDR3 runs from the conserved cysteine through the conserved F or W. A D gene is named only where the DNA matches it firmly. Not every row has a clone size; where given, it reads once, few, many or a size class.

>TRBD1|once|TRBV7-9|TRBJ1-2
CASSALLDRFGYGYTF
TGTGCCAGCAGCGCACTTCTGGACAGGTTCGGCTATGGCTACACCTTC
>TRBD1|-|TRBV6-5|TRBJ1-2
CASSRTGANYGYTF
TGTGCCAGCAGTCGGACAGGGGCTAACTATGGCTACACCTTC
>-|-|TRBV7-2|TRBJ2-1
CASSLLAGRGDEQFF
TGTGCCAGCAGCCTATTGGCGGGGAGGGGGGATGAGCAGTTCTTC
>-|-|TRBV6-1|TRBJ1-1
CASSEGRYTEAFF
TGTGCCAGCAGTGAAGGACGATACACTGAAGCTTTCTTT
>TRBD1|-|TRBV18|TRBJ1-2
CASSHLEGGDGYTF
TGTGCCAGCTCACATTTAGAAGGGGGCGATGGCTACACCTTC
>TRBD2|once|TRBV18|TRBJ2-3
CASSPSSGGFTDTQYF
TGTGCCAGCTCACCATCCAGCGGGGGATTCACAGATACGCAGTATTTT
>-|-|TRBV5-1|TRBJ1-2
CASSSGPENYGYTF
TGCGCCAGCAGTTCCGGGCCGGAGAACTATGGCTACACCTTC
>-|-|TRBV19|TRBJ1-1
CASSIKAFLSTEAFF
TGTGCCAGTAGTATAAAAGCGTTTCTTTCCACTGAAGCTTTCTTT
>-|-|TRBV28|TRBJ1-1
CASSPRDLGHMNTEAFF
TGTGCCAGCAGCCCTCGGGACCTCGGCCACATGAACACTGAAGCTTTCTTT
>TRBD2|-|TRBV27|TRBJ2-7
CASSLYPTSGVYEQYF
TGTGCCAGCAGTTTATACCCGACTAGCGGGGTTTACGAGCAGTACTTC
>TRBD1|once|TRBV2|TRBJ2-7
CASSPGQGIYEQYF
TGTGCCAGCAGCCCGGGACAGGGTATCTACGAGCAGTACTTC
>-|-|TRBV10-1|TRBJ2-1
CASSESVTPTLEQFF
TGCGCCAGCAGTGAGTCGGTCACGCCAACTCTTGAGCAGTTCTTC
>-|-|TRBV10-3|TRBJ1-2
CASSLEGTGIYGYTF
TGTGCCAGCAGTCTAGAGGGGACGGGAATCTATGGCTACACCTTC
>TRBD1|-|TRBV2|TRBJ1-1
CASSLEGTGKNTEAFF
TGTGCCAGCAGCCTTGAGGGGACAGGGAAGAACACTGAAGCTTTCTTT
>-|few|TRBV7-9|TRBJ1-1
CASSREVEVEAFF
TGTGCCAGCAGCCGGGAGGTGGAGGTTGAAGCTTTCTTT
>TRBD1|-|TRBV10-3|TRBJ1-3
CAISGGSGQGSGNTIYF
TGTGCCATCAGTGGAGGGTCGGGACAGGGATCTGGAAACACCATATATTTT
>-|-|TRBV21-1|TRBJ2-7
CASSKLTGALNHEQYF
TGTGCCAGCAGCAAACTCACAGGGGCCCTAAACCACGAGCAGTACTTC
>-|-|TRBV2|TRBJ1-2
CASRNDGKGGYTF
TGTGCCAGCAGAAACGACGGAAAGGGCGGCTACACCTTC
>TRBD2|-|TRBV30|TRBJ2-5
CAWSVGAWEGETQYF
TGTGCCTGGAGTGTTGGGGCCTGGGAGGGAGAGACCCAGTACTTC
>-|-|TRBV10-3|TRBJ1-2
CAISEFDSGYGYTF
TGTGCCATCAGTGAATTCGACTCGGGATATGGCTACACCTTC
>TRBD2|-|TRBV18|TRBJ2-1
CASSPGSGGGEQFF
TGTGCCAGCTCACCAGGAAGCGGGGGTGGTGAGCAGTTCTTC
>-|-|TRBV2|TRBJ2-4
CASSPQTIGNIQYF
TGTGCCAGCAGTCCCCAAACGATCGGGAACATTCAGTACTTC
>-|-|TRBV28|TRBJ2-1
CASSLPTRGMNEQFF
TGTGCCAGCAGTTTACCGACTAGGGGAATGAATGAGCAGTTCTTC
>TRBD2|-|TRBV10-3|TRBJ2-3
CAIGAGGTDTQYF
TGTGCCATCGGAGCGGGGGGGACAGATACGCAGTATTTT
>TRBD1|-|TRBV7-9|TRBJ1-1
CASSEGQGAQTEAFF
TGTGCCAGCAGCGAAGGACAGGGGGCTCAGACTGAAGCTTTCTTT
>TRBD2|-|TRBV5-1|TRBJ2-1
CASSLAAGINNEQFF
TGCGCCAGCAGCTTGGCAGCGGGGATCAACAATGAGCAGTTCTTC
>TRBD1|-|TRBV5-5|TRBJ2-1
CASSPGQVERSNEQFF
TGTGCCAGCAGTCCGGGACAGGTGGAACGATCCAATGAGCAGTTCTTC
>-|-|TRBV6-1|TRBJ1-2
CASSEEGPYGYTF
TGTGCCAGCAGTGAAGAAGGCCCCTATGGCTACACCTTC
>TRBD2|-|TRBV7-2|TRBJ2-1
CASSASSGRGTNEQFF
TGTGCCAGCAGCGCGAGTAGCGGGAGGGGGACCAATGAGCAGTTCTTC